Listed below are T cell receptor beta chains from one sample, sequenced in a study of T cell responses to AZD1222 COVID-19 vaccine. TCRdb's table, derived via immunoSEQ multiplex PCR, lists solely in-frame clones and lacks some. The repertoire holds 150,000 to 200,000 clones, with just under 95% as singletons. This material consisted of peripheral blood, taken on day 0 of AZD1222 vaccination. The receptor source for this set is an adult in good health. Each CDR3 is given with its conserved first and last residue. D genes are given only for firm matches. The size entry is marked missing in some rows and otherwise reads once, few, many or a size class.

J	size	V	D	DNA	CDR3
TRBJ2-6	-	TRBV6-5	-	TGTGCCAGCAGCAAACGAAGCTCTGGGGCCAACGTCCTGACTTTC	CASSKRSSGANVLTF
TRBJ1-1	-	TRBV14	-	TGTGCCAGCAGCCATAACCTCCAAGGGAACACTGAAGCTTTCTTT	CASSHNLQGNTEAFF
TRBJ2-7	-	TRBV12-3/TRBV12-4	-	TGTGCCAGCAGCCGAGACAGCTCCTACGAGCAGTACTTC	CASSRDSSYEQYF
TRBJ1-5	-	TRBV6-5	-	TGTGCCAGCAGCTCCACCGTTAGAGGCAATCAGCCCCAGCATTTT	CASSSTVRGNQPQHF
TRBJ1-4	-	TRBV25-1	TRBD1	TGTGCCAGCAGTGCCGGGACAGGGTTGAATGAAAAACTGTTTTTT	CASSAGTGLNEKLFF
TRBJ2-3	-	TRBV29-1	TRBD1	TGCACCGCATCTCGACTGAGGGGGCGAGGGTCAGGTACGCAGTATTTT	CTASRLRGRGSGTQYF
TRBJ1-2	-	TRBV28	-	TGTGCCAGCAGTCTCATTCAACAGGGAGATGGTGACTACACCTTC	CASSLIQQGDGDYTF
TRBJ2-7	-	TRBV7-9	-	TGTGCCAGCAGCTTAGGACAGAAGCACTACGAGCAGTACTTC	CASSLGQKHYEQYF
TRBJ2-3	-	TRBV5-1	TRBD1	TGCGCCAGCAGCTTGGTAGGACAGGTAGATACGCAGTATTTT	CASSLVGQVDTQYF
TRBJ1-5	-	TRBV24-1	TRBD1	TGTGCCACCAGTTTAGGGACAGGGGGTAATCAGCCCCAGCATTTT	CATSLGTGGNQPQHF
TRBJ2-5	once	TRBV6-5	-	TGTGCCAGCACAAGGGTCTTTGGGGTTTCAGAGACCCAGTACTTC	CASTRVFGVSETQYF
TRBJ1-5	-	TRBV19	-	TGTGCCAGTAGTGCACAGGGCGGCGGGGTGCCCCAGCATTTT	CASSAQGGGVPQHF
TRBJ2-2	-	TRBV28	TRBD1	TGTGCCAGCATATACAGGGGTACGCACACCGGGGAGCTGTTTTTT	CASIYRGTHTGELFF
TRBJ2-7	-	TRBV18	TRBD1	TGTGCCAGCTCCGGGACAGGTACCTACGAGCAGTACTTC	CASSGTGTYEQYF